The 30 T cell receptor beta chains below were found in one sample sequenced in a study of CD8+ T cells in alopecia areata. As the sequencing template, cDNA was produced by extracting RNA and reverse transcribing it. Sequenced by immunoSEQ multiplex PCR; TCRdb stores in-frame clones only, minus some. This sample has roughly 200,000 clones, with about 63% found just once. The sequencing here drew on CD4+ T cells sorted from blood, taken at week 0. The source of these receptors is a human donor with alopecia areata.

The genes are TRBV29-1 and TRBJ1-1, with D perhaps matching TRBD1 (6 bases). The germline CDR1 and CDR2 sequences are SQVTM and ANQGSEA. The CDR3 is made up of 13 amino acids. V was trimmed by 5 bases and J by 2 bases, leaving 12 bases between them. Written as DNA, the CDR3 is TGCAGCGTTACCGGGACACCCAACACTGAAGCTTTCTTT. This encodes CSVTGTPNTEAFF. Supplemented by reference TRBV29-1 and TRBJ1-1, the full variable domain reads SAVISQKPSRDICQRGTSLTIQCQVDSQVTMMFWYRQQPGQSLTLIATANQGSEATYESGFVIDKFPISRPNLTFSTLTVSNMSPEDSSIYLCSVTGTPNTEAFFGQGTRLTVV.

Only a few counts were recorded for this clone. The chain links TRBV7-2 to TRBJ2-1, with D unresolved. V gave up 1 base and J gave up 0 bases, with 10 bases separating them. The CDR3 is 16 amino acids. Germline V CDR1 and CDR2: SGHTA, FQGNSA. CDR3 sequence (DNA): TGTGCCAGCAGCTTAGACTCCTCGAGCTCCTACAATGAGCAGTTCTTC. Amino acids: CASSLDSSSSYNEQFF. The full variable domain, rest sourced from reference TRBV7-2 and TRBJ2-1, is GAGVSQSPSNKVTEKGKDVELRCDPISGHTALYWYRQSLGQGLEFLIYFQGNSAPDKSGLPSDRFSAERTGGSVSTLTIQRTQQEDSAVYLCASSLDSSSSYNEQFFGPGTRLTVL.

The V call is TRBV30, the J call TRBJ2-1, with 12 bases fitting TRBD1. The ends lost 3 bases at V and 7 bases at J; junction bases unmatched: 1. This CDR3 region has 13 residues. In germline, CDR1 is GTSNPN, CDR2 SVGIG (reference sequence). The DNA of the CDR3 is TGTGCCTGGAGGGGACAGGGGGCGAATGAGCAGTTCTTC. Protein sequence: CAWRGQGANEQFF. The full variable domain, its missing parts supplied by reference TRBV30 and TRBJ2-1, is SQTIHQWPATLVQPVGSPLSLECTVEGTSNPNLYWYRQAAGRGLQLLFYSVGIGQISSEVPQNLSASRPQDRQFILSSKKLLLSDSGFYLCAWRGQGANEQFFGPGTRLTVL.

The chain employs TRBV5-1 and TRBJ2-5; weak D call: TRBD2 (5 bases). In germline, CDR1 is SGHRS, CDR2 YFSETQ. This CDR3 region has 14 residues. V dropped 7 bases and J dropped 2 bases, with 15 bases sitting between them. The CDR3 spells CASHGVGGQETQYF. CDR3 DNA sequence: TGCGCCAGCCACGGGGTAGGCGGGCAAGAGACCCAGTACTTC.

This clone has a single count. The genes are TRBV25-1 and TRBJ1-2; D is ambiguous. The CDR3 runs 13 residues. Germline assignment: CDR1 MGHDK and CDR2 SYGVNS. The V gene lost 9 bases and the J gene lost 7 bases, with 18 bases spanning the gap. CDR3 residues: CASSDRSKVGYTF. DNA of the CDR3: TGTGCCAGTTCGGACCGGTCGAAGGTTGGCTACACCTTC.

The chain links TRBV30 to TRBJ1-1, with TRBD1 as a possible D gene (6 bases). The CDR3 totals 13 residues. Deletions cut 2 bases from V and 5 bases from J, with 12 bases between. Germline CDR1 reads GTSNPN; CDR2 reads SVGIG (reference sequence). The CDR3 sequence is CAWSIQGRTEAFF. The CDR3 DNA sequence: TGTGCCTGGAGTATACAGGGCAGGACTGAAGCTTTCTTT. Variable domain in full (rest from reference TRBV30 and TRBJ1-1): SQTIHQWPATLVQPVGSPLSLECTVEGTSNPNLYWYRQAAGRGLQLLFYSVGIGQISSEVPQNLSASRPQDRQFILSSKKLLLSDSGFYLCAWSIQGRTEAFFGQGTRLTVV.

In DNA, the CDR3 is TGTGCCACCAGCAGAGATCTCGTCACCGGGACTATCACCGGGGAGCTGTTTTTT. It is translated as CATSRDLVTGTITGELFF. This chain uses TRBV15 with TRBJ2-2, with TRBD2 identical over 7 bases. The J segment lost 4 bases and the V segment lost 0 bases, leaving 11 bases of the junction unmatched. The CDR3 is 18 residues long. Germline loops: CDR1 LNHNV, CDR2 YYDKDF (reference sequence).

The genes are TRBV29-1 and TRBJ1-1; D not resolved. CDR3 length: 12 amino acids. Trimming pared 7 bases from V and 0 bases from J, leaving 9 bases between. From germline, CDR1 is SQVTM and CDR2 ANQGSEA. CDR3 amino acids: CSGVTMNTEAFF. The DNA for the CDR3 is TGCAGCGGTGTAACGATGAACACTGAAGCTTTCTTT.

This chain connects TRBV5-1 to TRBJ2-5, with no clear D. Germline V gives CDR1 SGHRS, CDR2 YFSETQ. V shed 2 bases and J shed 2 bases, with 10 bases lying between them. The CDR3 contains 14 residues. The CDR3 region has the DNA TGCGCCAGCAGCTTATCGAGGCGGCAAGAGACCCAGTACTTC. It encodes CASSLSRRQETQYF.

The gene calls are TRBV18 and TRBJ2-3; D might be TRBD1 (6 bases). CDR1 and CDR2 (germline): KGHSH, LQKENI. The CDR3 has 15 residues. V lost 3 bases to trimming and J lost 2 bases, with 12 bases between them. CDR3 loop: CASSPGHLFTDTQYF. In nucleotides, the CDR3 is TGTGCCAGCTCACCGGGACACCTTTTCACAGATACGCAGTATTTT.

The CDR3: CASSLTGPTDTQYF. CDR3 nucleotide sequence: TGTGCCAGCAGTCTGACAGGCCCAACAGATACGCAGTATTTT. The chain combines TRBV6-6 with TRBJ2-3; tentative D call: TRBD1 (6 bases). Germline V gene lookup returns CDR1 MNHNY and CDR2 SVGAGI (reference sequence). This CDR3 region has 14 residues. V was pared by 5 bases and J by 3 bases, with 12 bases between.

V usage is TRBV4-1 and J usage is TRBJ1-5; maybe TRBD1 (6 bases). Trimming shortened V by 3 bases and J by 1 base, and 16 bases separated the two germline ends. The CDR3 loop spans 17 amino acids. Per the germline V gene, CDR1 is MGHRA and CDR2 is YSYEKL. In nucleotides, the CDR3 is TGCGCCAGCAGCCAGATACGCCAGGGGTGGAGCAATCAGCCCCAGCATTTT. Translating gives CASSQIRQGWSNQPQHF.

The DNA for the CDR3 is TGCAGCGTCCTCGTGATAGCTAGCGAGCAGTACTTC. It translates to CSVLVIASEQYF. The rearrangement links TRBV29-1 to TRBJ2-7; no clear D gene. CDR3 length: 12 residues. With 6 bases removed from V and 6 bases from J, the gap between germline ends came to 15 bases. CDR1 is SQVTM, CDR2 ANQGSEA, per germline.

CDR3 DNA sequence: TGCGCCAGCAGCCAAGAAGTCGGATCGGGCACCGGGGAGCTGTTTTTT. It is translated as CASSQEVGSGTGELFF. The chain couples TRBV4-3 to TRBJ2-2; D call uncertain. Germline-derived CDR1 and CDR2 are LGHNA and YSLEER. The CDR3 loop spans 16 amino acids. V shed 0 bases and J shed 4 bases, with 12 bases lying between them.

The chain joins TRBV6-5 to TRBJ1-4; 9 bases match TRBD1. This CDR3 region has 15 residues. The germline V gene has CDR1 MNHEY and CDR2 SVGAGI. V shed 0 bases and J 6 bases; nucleotides not matched to a gene: 2. CDR3 DNA: TGTGCCAGCAGTTACTCGGGACAGGGTTATGAAAAACTGTTTTTT. It is translated as CASSYSGQGYEKLFF.

CDR3 loop: CSVEPNSQETQYF. As DNA, the CDR3 is TGCAGCGTTGAACCCAACAGCCAAGAGACCCAGTACTTC. This chain joins TRBV29-1 and TRBJ2-5; D unresolved. Deletions cut 2 bases from V and 1 base from J, with 8 bases between. In germline, CDR1 is SQVTM, CDR2 ANQGSEA. This CDR3 spans 13 amino acids. Variable domain in full (rest from reference TRBV29-1 and TRBJ2-5): SAVISQKPSRDICQRGTSLTIQCQVDSQVTMMFWYRQQPGQSLTLIATANQGSEATYESGFVIDKFPISRPNLTFSTLTVSNMSPEDSSIYLCSVEPNSQETQYFGPGTRLLVL.

V usage is TRBV4-3 and J usage is TRBJ2-5; D call uncertain. Trimming took 1 base from V and 4 from J, leaving 7 bases between them. The CDR3 covers 13 residues. In germline, CDR1 is LGHNA, CDR2 YSLEER. The CDR3 bases are TGCGCCAGCAGCCAAGGCCCTTTAGAGACCCAGTACTTC. Translation: CASSQGPLETQYF.

This rearrangement joins TRBV27 to TRBJ2-4; D unresolved. The CDR3 loop spans 15 amino acids. Trimming pared 2 bases from V and 0 bases from J, leaving 8 bases between. Germline values: CDR1 MNHEY, CDR2 SMNVEV (reference sequence). The CDR3 region is CASSLSYLAKNIQYF. CDR3 sequence (DNA): TGTGCCAGCAGTTTAAGTTACTTAGCCAAAAACATTCAGTACTTC.

This clone was seen more than once but under ten times. The chain combines TRBV29-1 with TRBJ1-1; no definite D call. Germline-derived CDR1 and CDR2 are SQVTM and ANQGSEA. The length of the CDR3 is 14 residues. Trimming left V 4 bases short and J 0 bases short, with 12 bases between. This chain's CDR3 is CSVVMGIMNTEAFF. In DNA form, the CDR3 reads TGCAGCGTTGTCATGGGAATCATGAACACTGAAGCTTTCTTT.

The rearrangement joins TRBV29-1 to TRBJ2-3; D unresolved. The ends were cut back, 4 bases at V and 4 bases at J, with 9 bases in the middle. The germline gives CDR1 SQVTM, CDR2 ANQGSEA. This CDR3 contains 12 residues. For the CDR3, the DNA is TGCAGCGTTGTCGGTTTGGCAGATACGCAGTATTTT. Its translation is CSVVGLADTQYF.

In its sample, this clone was seen a few times. This chain uses TRBV29-1 with TRBJ2-1; no clear D. Germline V CDR1 and CDR2: SQVTM, ANQGSEA. V lost 4 bases, J lost 4 bases, and 5 bases lay in between. There are 11 residues in the CDR3. The CDR3 reads CSVVGYNEQFF. The CDR3 DNA sequence: TGCAGCGTTGTGGGGTACAATGAGCAGTTCTTC.

The rearrangement joins TRBV27 to TRBJ1-2; a possible D gene is TRBD1 (6 bases). The V and J ends lost 3 bases and 8 bases respectively, with 16 bases between them. The CDR3 totals 14 residues. Germline CDR1 MNHEY, CDR2 SMNVEV (reference sequence). This CDR3 is CASSLKGGSGGYTF. CDR3 in DNA: TGTGCCAGCAGTTTGAAGGGGGGTTCGGGAGGCTACACCTTC.

The chain is built from TRBV30 and TRBJ1-2; weak D call: TRBD1 (5 bases). V was cut by 5 bases and J by 4 bases, with 11 bases left in between. Per germline, CDR1 GTSNPN and CDR2 SVGIG (reference sequence). CDR3 length: 12 amino acids. The CDR3 DNA is TGTGCCTGGGTAGGACAAAGCTATGGCTACACCTTC. It translates to CAWVGQSYGYTF.

The CDR3 loop is CASSLGQGEVKNIQYF. The DNA for the CDR3 is TGTGCCAGCTCTCTCGGACAGGGTGAGGTCAAAAACATTCAGTACTTC. The V gene is TRBV18, the J gene TRBJ2-4; 8 bases match TRBD1. Germline V lookup: CDR1 KGHSH, CDR2 LQKENI. The V and J ends lost 6 bases and 3 bases, in that order; junction bases with no gene match: 10. The CDR3 is 16 amino acids.

The chain is built from TRBV6-1 and TRBJ2-3; D remains ambiguous. V was trimmed by 3 bases and J by 9 bases, leaving 7 bases between them. Germline CDR1 MNHNS, CDR2 SASEGT. This CDR3 contains 11 residues. The CDR3 spells CASSDWATQYF. The CDR3 DNA reads as TGTGCCAGCAGTGACTGGGCAACGCAGTATTTT.

The V gene is TRBV7-8, the J gene TRBJ2-6; D gene unclear. Trimming took 7 bases from V and 0 from J, leaving 16 bases between them. From germline, CDR1 is SGHVS and CDR2 FQNEAQ. The CDR3 extends over 17 amino acids. CDR3 nucleotides: TGTGCCAGCATCGGACCGCTCGACTTCTCTGGGGCCAACGTCCTGACTTTC. It codes for CASIGPLDFSGANVLTF. Filled out from reference TRBV7-8 and TRBJ2-6, the complete variable domain reads GAGVSQSPRYKVAKRGQDVALRCDPISGHVSLFWYQQALGQGPEFLTYFQNEAQLDKSGLPSDRFFAERPEGSVSTLKIQRTQQEDSAVYLCASIGPLDFSGANVLTFGAGSRLTVL.

The gene calls are TRBV5-1 and TRBJ1-1; D gene uncertain. The CDR3 length is 15 residues. Trimming cost V 5 bases and J 1 base, with 15 bases left between them. Germline V gene sequence: CDR1 SGHRS, CDR2 YFSETQ. CDR3: CASRKGDLTNTEAFF. CDR3 nucleotide sequence: TGCGCCAGCAGAAAAGGAGATCTCACGAACACTGAAGCTTTCTTT.

This clone turned up a few times. This CDR3 reads CASSVDSGLSGNTIYF. The CDR3 bases are TGTGCCAGCAGCGTAGACAGCGGCCTCTCTGGAAACACCATATATTTT. The chain combines TRBV9 with TRBJ1-3; D gene ambiguous. The V gene's germline CDR1 is SGDLS and CDR2 YYNGEE. Trimming removed 0 bases from V and 0 bases from J, with 10 bases in between. There are 16 residues in the CDR3.

CDR3 nucleotides: TGTGCCACCCGTCGGACAGGGGGTCAAGAGACCCAGTACTTC. Protein: CATRRTGGQETQYF. V gene TRBV19 combines with J gene TRBJ2-5, with 10 bases lining up with TRBD1. CDR1 is LNHDA and CDR2 is SQIVND in the germline V gene (reference sequence). The CDR3 extends over 14 amino acids. V trimming: 10 bases; J trimming: 2 bases; junction bases outside the gene matches: 7.

The chain recombines TRBV6-6 with TRBJ1-6; D might be TRBD1 (6 bases). The germline V gene encodes CDR1 MNHNY and CDR2 SVGAGI (reference sequence). There are 15 residues in the CDR3. Trimming took off 5 bases at V and 7 bases at J, with 15 bases between the two ends. For the CDR3, the DNA is TGTGCCAGCAGTCCCCAGAGAGGGGGGAATTCACCCCTCCACTTT. It specifies CASSPQRGGNSPLHF.